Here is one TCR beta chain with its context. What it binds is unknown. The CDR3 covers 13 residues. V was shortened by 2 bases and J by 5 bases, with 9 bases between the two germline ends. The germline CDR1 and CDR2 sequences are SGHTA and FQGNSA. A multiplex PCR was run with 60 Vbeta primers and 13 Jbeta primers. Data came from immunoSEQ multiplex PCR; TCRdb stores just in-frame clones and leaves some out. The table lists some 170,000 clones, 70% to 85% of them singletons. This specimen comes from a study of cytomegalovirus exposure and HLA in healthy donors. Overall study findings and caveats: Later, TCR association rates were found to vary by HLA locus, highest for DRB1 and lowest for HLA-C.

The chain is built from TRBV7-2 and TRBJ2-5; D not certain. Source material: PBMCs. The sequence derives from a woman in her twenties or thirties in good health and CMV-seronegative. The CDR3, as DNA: TGTGCCAGCAGCTTACTAGGTTTGGAGACCCAGTACTTC. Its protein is CASSLLGLETQYF.